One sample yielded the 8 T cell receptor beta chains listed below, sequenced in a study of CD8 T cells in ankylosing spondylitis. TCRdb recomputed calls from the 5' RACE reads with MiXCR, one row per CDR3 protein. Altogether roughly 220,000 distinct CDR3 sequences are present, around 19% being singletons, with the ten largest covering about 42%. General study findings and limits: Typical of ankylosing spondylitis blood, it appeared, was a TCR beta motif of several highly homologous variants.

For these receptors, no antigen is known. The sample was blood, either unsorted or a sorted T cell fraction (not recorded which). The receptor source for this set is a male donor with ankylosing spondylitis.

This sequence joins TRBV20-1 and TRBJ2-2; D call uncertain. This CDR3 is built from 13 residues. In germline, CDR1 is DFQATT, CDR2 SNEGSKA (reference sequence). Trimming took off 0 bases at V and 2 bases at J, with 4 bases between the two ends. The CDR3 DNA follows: TGCAGTGCTAGAGATAAAAACACCGGGGAGCTGTTTTTT. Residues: CSARDKNTGELFF.

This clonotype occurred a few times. The CDR3 reads CASSQDKRGAYEQYF. Here the CDR3 DNA reads TGCGCCAGCAGCCAAGATAAAAGGGGGGCCTACGAGCAGTACTTC. The rearrangement links TRBV4-3 to TRBJ2-7; D may be TRBD1 or TRBD2 (6 bases each). The V end lost 0 bases, the J end lost 2 bases, and 11 bases lay between the germline ends. The CDR3 is 15 amino acids. Germline V gene data show CDR1 as LGHNA and CDR2 as YSLEER.

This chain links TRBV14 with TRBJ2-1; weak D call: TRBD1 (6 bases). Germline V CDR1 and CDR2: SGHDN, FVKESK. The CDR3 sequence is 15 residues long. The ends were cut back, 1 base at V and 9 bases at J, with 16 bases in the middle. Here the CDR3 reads CASSQVGRGIGEQFF. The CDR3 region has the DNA TGTGCCAGCAGCCAAGTGGGTAGGGGGATTGGTGAGCAGTTCTTC.

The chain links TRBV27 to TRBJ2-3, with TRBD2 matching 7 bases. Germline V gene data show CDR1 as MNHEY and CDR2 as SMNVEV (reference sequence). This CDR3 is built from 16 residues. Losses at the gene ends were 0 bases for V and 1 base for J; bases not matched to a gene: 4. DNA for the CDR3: TGTGCCAGCAGTTTATCCGGCGGGAGTGGCACAGATACGCAGTATTTT. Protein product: CASSLSGGSGTDTQYF.

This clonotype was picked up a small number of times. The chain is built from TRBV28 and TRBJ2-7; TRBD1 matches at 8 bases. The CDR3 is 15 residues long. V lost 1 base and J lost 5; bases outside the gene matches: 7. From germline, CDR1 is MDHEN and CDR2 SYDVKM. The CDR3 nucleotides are TGTGCCAGCAGTTTATCTACAGGGGGTTGGAACGAGCAGTACTTC. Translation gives CASSLSTGGWNEQYF.

The CDR3 DNA is TGTGCCTGGAGTGTCCAGGGGAACACTGAAGCTTTCTTT. As protein: CAWSVQGNTEAFF. The chain employs TRBV30 and TRBJ1-1, with D maybe TRBD1 (5 bases). V was cut by 0 bases and J by 1 base, with 6 bases left in between. Germline CDR1 and CDR2: GTSNPN and SVGIG (reference sequence). The CDR3 totals 13 residues.

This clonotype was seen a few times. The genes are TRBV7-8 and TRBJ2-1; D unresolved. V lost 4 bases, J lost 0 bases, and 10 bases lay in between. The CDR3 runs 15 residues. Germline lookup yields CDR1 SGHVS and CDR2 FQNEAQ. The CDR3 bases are TGTGCCAGCAGCTCGGCGCAGAGCTCCTACAATGAGCAGTTCTTC. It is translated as CASSSAQSSYNEQFF.

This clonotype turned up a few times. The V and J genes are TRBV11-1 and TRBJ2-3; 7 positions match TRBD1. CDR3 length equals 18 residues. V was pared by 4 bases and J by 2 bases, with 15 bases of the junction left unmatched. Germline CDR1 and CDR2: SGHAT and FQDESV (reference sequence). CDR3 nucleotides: TGTGCCAGCAGCTCACCTACCTGGGTGACAGGGCCCACAGATACGCAGTATTTT. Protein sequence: CASSSPTWVTGPTDTQYF.